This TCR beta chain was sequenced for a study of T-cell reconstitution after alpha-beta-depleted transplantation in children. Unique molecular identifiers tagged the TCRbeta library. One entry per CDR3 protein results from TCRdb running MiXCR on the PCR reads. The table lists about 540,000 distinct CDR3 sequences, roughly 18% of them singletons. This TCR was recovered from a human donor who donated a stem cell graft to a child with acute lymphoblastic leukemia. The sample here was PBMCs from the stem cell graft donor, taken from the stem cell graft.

The CDR3 nucleotides are TGTGCCAGCAGCGCGCAGCTAGCGGTTGGGGCGTACGAGCAGTACTTC. Its protein is CASSAQLAVGAYEQYF. The chain carries TRBV11-2 and TRBJ2-7, with TRBD2 matching 7 bases. From germline, CDR1 is SGHAT and CDR2 FQNNGV. V lost 5 bases to trimming and J lost 4 bases; unmatched junction nucleotides: 14. CDR3 length: 16 amino acids.